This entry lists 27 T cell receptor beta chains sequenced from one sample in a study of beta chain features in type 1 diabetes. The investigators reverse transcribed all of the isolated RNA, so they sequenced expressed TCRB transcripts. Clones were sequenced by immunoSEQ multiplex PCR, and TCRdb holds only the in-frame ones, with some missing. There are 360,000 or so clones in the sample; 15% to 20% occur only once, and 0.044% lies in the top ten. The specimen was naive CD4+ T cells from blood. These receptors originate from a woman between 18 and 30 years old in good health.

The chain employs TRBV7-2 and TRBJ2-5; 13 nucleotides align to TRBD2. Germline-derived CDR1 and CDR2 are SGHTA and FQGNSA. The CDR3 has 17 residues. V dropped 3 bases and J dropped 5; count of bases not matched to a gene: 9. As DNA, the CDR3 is TGTGCCAGCAGCTTTGGACTAGCGGGGGCGGCGGCGGAGACCCAGTACTTC. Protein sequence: CASSFGLAGAAAETQYF.

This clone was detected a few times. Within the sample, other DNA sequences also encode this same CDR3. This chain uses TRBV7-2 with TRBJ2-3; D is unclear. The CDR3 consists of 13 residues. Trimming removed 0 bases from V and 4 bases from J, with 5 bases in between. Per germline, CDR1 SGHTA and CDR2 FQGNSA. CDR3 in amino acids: CASSLARADTQYF. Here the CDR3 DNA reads TGTGCCAGCAGCTTAGCGCGTGCAGATACGCAGTATTTT.

The CDR3 DNA reads TGTGCCAGCCGACAGCGGGAGAAGACCCAGTACTTC. It specifies CASRQREKTQYF. The chain combines TRBV6-1 with TRBJ2-5; 8 bases line up with TRBD2. V gave up 8 bases and J gave up 6 bases; unmatched junction bases: 5. This CDR3 region has 12 residues. Germline assignment: CDR1 MNHNS and CDR2 SASEGT.

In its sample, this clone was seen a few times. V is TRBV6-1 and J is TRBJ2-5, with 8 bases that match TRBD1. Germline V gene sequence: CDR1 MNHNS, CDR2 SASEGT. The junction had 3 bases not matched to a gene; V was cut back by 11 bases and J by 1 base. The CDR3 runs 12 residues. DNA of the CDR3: TGTGCCGACAGGGGACTCCAAGAGACCCAGTACTTC. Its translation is CADRGLQETQYF.

This chain's CDR3 is CASSPGSTGDYGYTF. The CDR3 DNA reads TGTGCCAGCTCACCTGGATCAACAGGGGACTATGGCTACACCTTC. The chain links TRBV18 to TRBJ1-2; 7 bases are shared with TRBD1. V was pared by 3 bases and J by 3 bases, with 7 bases of the junction left unmatched. This CDR3 has 15 amino acids. Looked up from germline, CDR1 is KGHSH and CDR2 is LQKENI.

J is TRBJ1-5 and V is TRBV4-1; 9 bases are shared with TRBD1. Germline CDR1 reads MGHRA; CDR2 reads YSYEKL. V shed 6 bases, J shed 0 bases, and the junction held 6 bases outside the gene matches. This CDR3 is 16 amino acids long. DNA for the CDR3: TGCGCCAGCAGGTCGTTGACAGGGGGTAGCAATCAGCCCCAGCATTTT. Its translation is CASRSLTGGSNQPQHF.

The CDR3 sequence is CASSQDPSGSNEQFF. CDR3 nucleotides: TGCGCCAGCAGCCAAGATCCTAGCGGATCCAATGAGCAGTTCTTC. The genes are TRBV4-1 and TRBJ2-1; 7 bases agree with TRBD2. Per germline, CDR1 MGHRA and CDR2 YSYEKL. V gave up 0 bases and J gave up 6 bases; unmatched junction bases: 5. The CDR3 is 15 residues long.

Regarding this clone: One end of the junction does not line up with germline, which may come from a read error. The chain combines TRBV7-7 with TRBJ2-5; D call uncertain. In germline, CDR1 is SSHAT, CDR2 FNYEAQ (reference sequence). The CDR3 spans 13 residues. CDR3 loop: CASSLGFQETQYF. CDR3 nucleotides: TGTGCTAGCAGCTTGGGCTTCCAAGAGACCCAGTACTTC.

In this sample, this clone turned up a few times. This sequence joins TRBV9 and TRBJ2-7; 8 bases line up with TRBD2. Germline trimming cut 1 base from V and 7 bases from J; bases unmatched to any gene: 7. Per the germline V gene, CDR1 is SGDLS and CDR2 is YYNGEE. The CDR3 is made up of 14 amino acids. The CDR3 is CASSVYGGGTEQYF. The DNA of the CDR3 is TGTGCCAGCAGCGTATACGGCGGGGGGACTGAGCAGTACTTC.

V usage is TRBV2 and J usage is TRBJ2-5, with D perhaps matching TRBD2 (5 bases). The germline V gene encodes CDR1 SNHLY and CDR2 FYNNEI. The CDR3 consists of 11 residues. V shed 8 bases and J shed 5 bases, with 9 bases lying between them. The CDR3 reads CASGLTETQYF. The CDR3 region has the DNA TGTGCCAGCGGACTTACGGAGACCCAGTACTTC.

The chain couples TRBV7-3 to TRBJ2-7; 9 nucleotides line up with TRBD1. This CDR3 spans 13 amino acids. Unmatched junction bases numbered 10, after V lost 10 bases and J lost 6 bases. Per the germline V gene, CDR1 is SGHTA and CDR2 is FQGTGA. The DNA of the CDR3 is TGTGCCACTGGGACAGGGCCTAAGAGCGAGCAGTACTTC. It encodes CATGTGPKSEQYF.

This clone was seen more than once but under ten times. CDR3 bases: TGTGCCACCGGAAGACAAGACTATGGCTACACCTTC. Its protein is CATGRQDYGYTF. The V and J genes are TRBV15 and TRBJ1-2, with D uncertain. The V end was cut by 8 bases, the J end by 3 bases, with 10 bases between. The germline CDR1 and CDR2 sequences are LNHNV and YYDKDF (reference sequence). The CDR3 has 12 amino acids.

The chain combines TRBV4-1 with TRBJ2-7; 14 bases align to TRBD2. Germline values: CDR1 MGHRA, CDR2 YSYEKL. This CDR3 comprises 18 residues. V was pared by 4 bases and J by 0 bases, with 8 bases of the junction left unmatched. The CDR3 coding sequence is TGCGCCAGCAGCCTGACTAGCGGGAGGGCCGGCCTCTCCTACGAGCAGTACTTC. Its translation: CASSLTSGRAGLSYEQYF.

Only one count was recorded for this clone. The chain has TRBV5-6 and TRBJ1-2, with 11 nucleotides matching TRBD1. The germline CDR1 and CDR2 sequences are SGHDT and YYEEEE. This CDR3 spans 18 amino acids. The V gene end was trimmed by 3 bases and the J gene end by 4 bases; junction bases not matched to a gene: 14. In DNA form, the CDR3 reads TGTGCCAGCAGCTCATCCGGGACAGGGGGGGAAATTAGCTATGGCTACACCTTC. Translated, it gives CASSSSGTGGEISYGYTF.

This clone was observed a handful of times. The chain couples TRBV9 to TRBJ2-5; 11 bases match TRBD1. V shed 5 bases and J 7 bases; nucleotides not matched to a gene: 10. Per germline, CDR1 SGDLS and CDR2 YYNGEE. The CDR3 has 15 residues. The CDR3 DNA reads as TGTGCCAGCAGTACCGGGACAGGGGGATCGGGGACCCAGTACTTC. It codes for CASSTGTGGSGTQYF.

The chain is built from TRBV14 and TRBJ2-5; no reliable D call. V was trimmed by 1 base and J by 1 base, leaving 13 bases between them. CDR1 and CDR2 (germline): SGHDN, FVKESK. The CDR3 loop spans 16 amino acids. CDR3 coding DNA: TGTGCCAGCAGCCAAGCTGTGGAGACTGGCCAAGAGACCCAGTACTTC. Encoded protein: CASSQAVETGQETQYF.

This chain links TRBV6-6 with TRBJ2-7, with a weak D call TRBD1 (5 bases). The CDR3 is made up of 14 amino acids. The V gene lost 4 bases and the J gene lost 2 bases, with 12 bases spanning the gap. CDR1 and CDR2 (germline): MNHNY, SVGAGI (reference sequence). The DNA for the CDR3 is TGTGCCAGCAGTTCCAATGCAGGGACCTACGAGCAGTACTTC. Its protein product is CASSSNAGTYEQYF.

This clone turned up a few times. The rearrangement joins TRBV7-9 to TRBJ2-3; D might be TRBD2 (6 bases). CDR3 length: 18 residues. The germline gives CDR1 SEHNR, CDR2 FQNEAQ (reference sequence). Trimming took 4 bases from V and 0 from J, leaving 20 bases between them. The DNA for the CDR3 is TGTGCCAGCAGCTCTACGTACATGCTAGCGCCTAGCACAGATACGCAGTATTTT. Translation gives CASSSTYMLAPSTDTQYF.

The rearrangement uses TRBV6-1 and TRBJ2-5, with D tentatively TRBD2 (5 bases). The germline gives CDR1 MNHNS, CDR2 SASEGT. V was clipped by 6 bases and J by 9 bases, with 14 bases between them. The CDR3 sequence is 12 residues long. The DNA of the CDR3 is TGTGCCAGCAGGAGCGGTTCCGGGGCCCAGTACTTC. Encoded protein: CASRSGSGAQYF.

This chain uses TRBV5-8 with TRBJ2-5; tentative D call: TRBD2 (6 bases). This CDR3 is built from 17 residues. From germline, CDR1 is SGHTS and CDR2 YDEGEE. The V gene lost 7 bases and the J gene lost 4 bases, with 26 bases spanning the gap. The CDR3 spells CASSAGWIGGDGETQYF. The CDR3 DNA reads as TGTGCCAGCTCCGCAGGGTGGATAGGAGGGGATGGAGAGACCCAGTACTTC.

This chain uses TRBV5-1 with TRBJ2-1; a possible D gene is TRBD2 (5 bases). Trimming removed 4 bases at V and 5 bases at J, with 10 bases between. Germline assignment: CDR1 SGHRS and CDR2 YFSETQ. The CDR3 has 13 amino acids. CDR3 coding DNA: TGCGCCAGCAGCGGAGGTTTTCACAATGAGCAGTTCTTC. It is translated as CASSGGFHNEQFF.

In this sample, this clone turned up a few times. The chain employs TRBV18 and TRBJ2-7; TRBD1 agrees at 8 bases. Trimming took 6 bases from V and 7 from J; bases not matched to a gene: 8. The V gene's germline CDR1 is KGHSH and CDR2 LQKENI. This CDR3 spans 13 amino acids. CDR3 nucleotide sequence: TGTGCCAGCTCGCCCGGACAGGGCTGGGAGCAGTACTTC. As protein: CASSPGQGWEQYF.

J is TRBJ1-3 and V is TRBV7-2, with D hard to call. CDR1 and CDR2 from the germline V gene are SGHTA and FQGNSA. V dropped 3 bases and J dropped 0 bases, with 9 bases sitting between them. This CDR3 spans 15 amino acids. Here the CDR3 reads CASSLGYSSGNTIYF. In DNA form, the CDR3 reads TGTGCCAGCAGCTTGGGCTATTCCTCTGGAAACACCATATATTTT.

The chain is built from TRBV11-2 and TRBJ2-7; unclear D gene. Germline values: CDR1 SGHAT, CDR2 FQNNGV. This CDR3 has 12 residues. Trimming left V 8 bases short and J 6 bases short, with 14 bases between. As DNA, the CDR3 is TGTGCCAGCGGAGTTTCTCCGCTCGAGCAGTACTTC. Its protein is CASGVSPLEQYF.

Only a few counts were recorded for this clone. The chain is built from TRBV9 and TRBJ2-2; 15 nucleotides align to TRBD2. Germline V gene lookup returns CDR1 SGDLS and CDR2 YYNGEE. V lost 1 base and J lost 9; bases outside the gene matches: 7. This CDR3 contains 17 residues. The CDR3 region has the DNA TGTGCCAGCAGCGTATCGAGGACTAGCGGGAGGGGGCGGGAGCTGTTTTTT. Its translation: CASSVSRTSGRGRELFF.

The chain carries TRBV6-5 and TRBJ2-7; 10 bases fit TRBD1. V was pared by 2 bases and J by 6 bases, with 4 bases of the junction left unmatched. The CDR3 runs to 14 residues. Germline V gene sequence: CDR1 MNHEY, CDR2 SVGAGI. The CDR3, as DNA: TGTGCCAGCAGTTACCGGGACAGGGGAGGCGAGCAGTACTTC. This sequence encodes CASSYRDRGGEQYF.

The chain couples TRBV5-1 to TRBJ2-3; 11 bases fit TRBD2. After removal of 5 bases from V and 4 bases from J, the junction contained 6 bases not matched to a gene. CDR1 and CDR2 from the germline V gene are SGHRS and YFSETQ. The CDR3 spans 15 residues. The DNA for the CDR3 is TGCGCCAGCAGTCAACTAGCGGGAGAGGCAGATACGCAGTATTTT. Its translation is CASSQLAGEADTQYF.